This TCR beta chain was recovered during a study of T cell responses to AZD1222 COVID-19 vaccine. V was trimmed by 7 bases and J by 6 bases, leaving 22 bases between them. Looked up from germline, CDR1 is MDHEN and CDR2 is SYDVKM. This CDR3 is 15 amino acids long. In regard to this clone: Antigen: not known.

Overall study results and limits: In all cases, repertoires were sampled only after the peak T cell response. CD4 TCRs linked to vaccination spanned spike, dominating at 160-218 and 743-854. Among spike-specific TCRs, nearly half reportedly target unmutated variant regions.

Assay: immunoSEQ multiplex PCR; the TCRdb copy retains only in-frame clones and omits some. Among approximately 110,000 clones listed, about nine tenths were seen once. This sequence originates from an adult in good health. This chain links TRBV28 with TRBJ2-7, with a possible D match to TRBD1 (6 bases). The sequencing here drew on peripheral blood, taken on day 0 of AZD1222 vaccination. In DNA form, the CDR3 reads TGTGCCAGCACCGAAGAGGGTTTAAGGGGGTCCGAGCAGTACTTC. This codes for CASTEEGLRGSEQYF.